This TCR beta chain was recorded in a study of blood T cell repertoires in COVID-19. Overall study context: Material from acute and convalescent COVID-19 was sourced from the United States, Italy and Spain. PBMCs, B-cell-depleted T cells, or T cells were the source of the cDNA or gDNA that made up the material.

Source study methods: Estimation of nucleated cell counts relied on the amplification of reference gene primers. Generated by immunoSEQ multiplex PCR, the TCRdb table keeps only in-frame clones and is missing some. V and J calls plus clone size are reproduced from that table; the DNA served to infer D and trimming. Found here are around 75,000 clones, around 74% of them singletons; the top ten hold less than 5.5%. Trimming removed 3 bases from V and 5 bases from J; junction bases left unmatched: 5. This CDR3 has 15 residues. The germline gives CDR1 LGHDT, CDR2 YNNKEL (reference sequence). The sequence was collected from a woman over 75 with active or convalescent COVID-19. The chain is built from TRBV3-1 (or the pseudogene TRBV3-2) and TRBJ2-1; 9 nucleotides line up with TRBD1. Specimen: peripheral blood. The CDR3 nucleotides are TGTGCCAGCAGCCAGGGGAGGACAGGGGACAATGAGCAGTTCTTC. This codes for CASSQGRTGDNEQFF.